A single T cell receptor beta chain is shown here with its context. Its antigen is not known. The repertoire was sequenced with immunoSEQ multiplex PCR; TCRdb's copy has only in-frame clones and lacks some. The table has about 59,000 clones, 80% to 85% seen once. These data are taken from a study of a mutant IDH1 vaccine in newly diagnosed glioma. At the level of the study: It was radiotherapy, temozolomide, or both that patients received previously, with most receiving both.

Time point given: week 47, end of study. Each vaccine dose was 300 ug of mutant IDH1 20-mer peptide, with topical imiquimod. V gave up 1 base and J gave up 2 bases, with 11 bases separating them. Germline V CDR1 and CDR2: LGHNT, FRNRAP. The CDR3 sequence is 15 residues long. V and J are TRBV12-5 and TRBJ1-1; D is uncertain. Sequenced material: PBMCs, taken from a glioma patient whose treatment included an IDH1 peptide vaccine. The sequence derives from a man younger than 45 with glioma. This chain's CDR3 is CASGLAPDGNTEAFF. The CDR3 DNA follows: TGTGCTAGTGGTTTGGCCCCGGACGGAAACACTGAAGCTTTCTTT. Full variable domain (outside the CDR3, taken from reference TRBV12-5 and TRBJ1-1): DARVTQTPRHKVTEMGQEVTMRCQPILGHNTVFWYRQTMMQGLELLAYFRNRAPLDDSGMPKDRFSAEMPDATLATLKIQPSEPRDSAVYFCASGLAPDGNTEAFFGQGTRLTVV.